This paragraph reports one T cell receptor (beta chain). Its antigen is unidentified. CDR1 MDHEN and CDR2 SYDVKM come from the germline V gene. The CDR3 spans 16 residues. Between the trimmed V and J ends, which lost 4 bases and 0 bases, there was a span of 12 bases. This table comes from immunoSEQ multiplex PCR, and its TCRdb copy is limited to in-frame clones, with some not included. Among 34,000 or so clones listed, approximately 88% were seen once. The source of the sample is a study of T cell responses to AZD1222 COVID-19 vaccine. Across the whole study: Both about-4-week and about-12-week second-dose recipients were combined.

Overall study findings and caveats: The study sampled repertoires only after the peak T cell response. Clonal diversity may have been underestimated in mostly white British donors.

The material was peripheral blood, obtained on day 0 of AZD1222 vaccination. This TCR came from an adult in good health. The chain employs TRBV28 and TRBJ1-4; possible D gene TRBD1, 6 bases. The CDR3 sequence: CASSSPGQTTNEKLFF. CDR3 DNA sequence: TGTGCCAGCAGTTCCCCCGGACAGACAACTAATGAAAAACTGTTTTTT.